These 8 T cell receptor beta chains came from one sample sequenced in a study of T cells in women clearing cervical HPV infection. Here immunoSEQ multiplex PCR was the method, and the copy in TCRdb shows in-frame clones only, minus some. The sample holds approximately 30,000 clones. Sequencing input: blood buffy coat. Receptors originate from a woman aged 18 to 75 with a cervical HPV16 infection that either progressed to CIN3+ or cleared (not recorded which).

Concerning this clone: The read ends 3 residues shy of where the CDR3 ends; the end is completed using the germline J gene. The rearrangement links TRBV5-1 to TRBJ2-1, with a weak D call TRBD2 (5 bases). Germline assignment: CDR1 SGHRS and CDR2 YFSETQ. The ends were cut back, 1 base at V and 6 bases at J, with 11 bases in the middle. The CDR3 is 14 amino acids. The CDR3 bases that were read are TGCGCCAGCAGCTTGACCGGGGTTAGCAATGAG. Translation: CASSLTGVSNE. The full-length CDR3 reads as CASSLTGVSNEQFF.

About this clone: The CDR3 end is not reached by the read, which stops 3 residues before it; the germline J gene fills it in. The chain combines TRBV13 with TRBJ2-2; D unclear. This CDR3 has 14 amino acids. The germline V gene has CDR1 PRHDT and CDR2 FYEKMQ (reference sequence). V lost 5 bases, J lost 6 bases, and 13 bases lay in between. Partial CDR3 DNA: TGTGCCAGCAGCCGGAACCTTAGGGCCGGGGAG. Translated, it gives CASSRNLRAGE. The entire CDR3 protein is CASSRNLRAGELFF.

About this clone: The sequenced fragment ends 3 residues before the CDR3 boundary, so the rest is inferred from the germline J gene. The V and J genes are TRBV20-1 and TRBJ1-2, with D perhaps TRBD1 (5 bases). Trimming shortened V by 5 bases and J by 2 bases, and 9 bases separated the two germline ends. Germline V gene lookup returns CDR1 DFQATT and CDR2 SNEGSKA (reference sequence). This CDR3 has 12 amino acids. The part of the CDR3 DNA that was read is TGCAGTGCTGGGACTGCCAACTATGGC. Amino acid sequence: CSAGTANYG. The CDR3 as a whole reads CSAGTANYGYTF.

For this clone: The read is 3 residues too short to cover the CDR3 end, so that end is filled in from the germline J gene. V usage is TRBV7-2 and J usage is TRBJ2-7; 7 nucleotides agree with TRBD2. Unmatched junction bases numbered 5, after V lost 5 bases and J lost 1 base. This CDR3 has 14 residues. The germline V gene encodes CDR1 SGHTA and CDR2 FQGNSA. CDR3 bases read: TGTGCCAGCAGCCCAGCGGGGCTATCCTACGAG. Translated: CASSPAGLSYE. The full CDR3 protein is CASSPAGLSYEQYF.

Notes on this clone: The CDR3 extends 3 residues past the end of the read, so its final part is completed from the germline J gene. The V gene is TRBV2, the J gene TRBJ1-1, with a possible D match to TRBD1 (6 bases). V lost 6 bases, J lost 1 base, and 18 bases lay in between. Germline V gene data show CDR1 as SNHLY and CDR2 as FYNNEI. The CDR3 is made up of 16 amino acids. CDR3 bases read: TGTGCCAGCAGGAGGGATGAGGGGGTTTCGAACACTGAA. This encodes CASRRDEGVSNTE. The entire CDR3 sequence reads CASRRDEGVSNTEAFF.

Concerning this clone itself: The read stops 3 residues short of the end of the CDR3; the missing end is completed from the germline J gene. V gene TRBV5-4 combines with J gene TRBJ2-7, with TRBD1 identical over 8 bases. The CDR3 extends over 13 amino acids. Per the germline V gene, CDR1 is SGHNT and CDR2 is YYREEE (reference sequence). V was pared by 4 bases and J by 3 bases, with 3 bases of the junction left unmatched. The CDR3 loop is CASSPGQDYEQYF. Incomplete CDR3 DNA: TGTGCCAGCAGCCCGGGACAGGACTACGAG.

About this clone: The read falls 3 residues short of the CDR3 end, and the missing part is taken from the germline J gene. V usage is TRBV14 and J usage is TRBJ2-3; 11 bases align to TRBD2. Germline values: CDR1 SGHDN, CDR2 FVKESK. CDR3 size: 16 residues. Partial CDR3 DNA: TGTGCCAGCAGCCAGTATCTAGCGGGAGGCGGCGGGACG. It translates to CASSQYLAGGGGT. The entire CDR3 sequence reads CASSQYLAGGGGTQYF.

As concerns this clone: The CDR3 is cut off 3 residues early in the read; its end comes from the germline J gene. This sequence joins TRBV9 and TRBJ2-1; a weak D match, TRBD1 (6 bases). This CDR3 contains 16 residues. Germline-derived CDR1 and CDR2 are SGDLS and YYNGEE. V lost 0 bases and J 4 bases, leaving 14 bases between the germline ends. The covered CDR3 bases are TGTGCCAGCAGCGTAGAATTCGTTGGGACATACAATGAG. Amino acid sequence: CASSVEFVGTYNE. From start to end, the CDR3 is CASSVEFVGTYNEQFF.